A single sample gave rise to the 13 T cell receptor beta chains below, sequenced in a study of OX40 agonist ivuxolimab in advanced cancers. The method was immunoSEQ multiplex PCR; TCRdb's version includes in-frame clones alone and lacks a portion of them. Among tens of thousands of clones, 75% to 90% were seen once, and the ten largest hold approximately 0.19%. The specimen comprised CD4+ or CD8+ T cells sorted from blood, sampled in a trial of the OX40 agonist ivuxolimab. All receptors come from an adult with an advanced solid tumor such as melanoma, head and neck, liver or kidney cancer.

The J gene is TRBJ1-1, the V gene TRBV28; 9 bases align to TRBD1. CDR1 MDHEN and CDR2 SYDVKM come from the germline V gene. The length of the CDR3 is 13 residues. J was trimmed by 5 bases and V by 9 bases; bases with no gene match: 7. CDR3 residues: CASPDRGGTEAFF. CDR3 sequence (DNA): TGTGCCAGTCCTGACAGGGGGGGAACTGAAGCTTTCTTT.

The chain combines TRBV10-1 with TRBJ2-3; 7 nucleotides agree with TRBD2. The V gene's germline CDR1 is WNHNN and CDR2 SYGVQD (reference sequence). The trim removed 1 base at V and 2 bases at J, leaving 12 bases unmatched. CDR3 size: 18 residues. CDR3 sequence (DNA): TGCGCCAGCAGTGAGTTCTTTCCTAGCGGAAGATCCACAGATACGCAGTATTTT. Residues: CASSEFFPSGRSTDTQYF.

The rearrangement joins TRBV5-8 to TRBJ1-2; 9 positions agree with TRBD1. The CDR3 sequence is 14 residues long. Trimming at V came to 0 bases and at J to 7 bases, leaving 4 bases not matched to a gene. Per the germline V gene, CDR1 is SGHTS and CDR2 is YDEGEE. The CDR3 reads CASSLAGQGFGYTF. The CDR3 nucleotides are TGTGCCAGCAGCTTGGCTGGACAGGGGTTTGGCTACACCTTC.

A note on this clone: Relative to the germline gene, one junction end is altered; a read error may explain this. As DNA, the CDR3 is TGTGCCAGCAGCGCGGGGGGAAAGGGCCCCTTC. Translating gives CASSAGGKGPF. The chain combines TRBV2 with TRBJ1-2, with D possibly TRBD1 on 5 matching bases. The CDR3 contains 11 residues. Germline-derived CDR1 and CDR2 are SNHLY and FYNNEI.

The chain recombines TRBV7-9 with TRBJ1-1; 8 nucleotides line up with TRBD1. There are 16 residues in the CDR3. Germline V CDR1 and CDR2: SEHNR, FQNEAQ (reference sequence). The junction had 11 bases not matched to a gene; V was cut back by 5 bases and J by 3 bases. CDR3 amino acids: CASSPGTGKGDTEAFF. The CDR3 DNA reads TGTGCCAGCAGCCCCGGGACAGGAAAGGGGGACACTGAAGCTTTCTTT.

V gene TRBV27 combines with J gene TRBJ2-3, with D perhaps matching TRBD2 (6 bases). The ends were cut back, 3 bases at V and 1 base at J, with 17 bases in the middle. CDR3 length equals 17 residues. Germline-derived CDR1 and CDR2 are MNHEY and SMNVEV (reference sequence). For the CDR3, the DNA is TGTGCCAGCAGTTTTGCCCCCCCGGCTAGCGGCACAGATACGCAGTATTTT. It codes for CASSFAPPASGTDTQYF.

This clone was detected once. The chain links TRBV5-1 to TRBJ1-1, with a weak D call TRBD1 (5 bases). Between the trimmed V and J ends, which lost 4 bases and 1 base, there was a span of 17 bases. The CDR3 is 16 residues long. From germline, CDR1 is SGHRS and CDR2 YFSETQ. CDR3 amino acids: CASSRSIGQGNTEAFF. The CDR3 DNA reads TGCGCCAGCAGCCGAAGTATAGGGCAGGGGAACACTGAAGCTTTCTTT. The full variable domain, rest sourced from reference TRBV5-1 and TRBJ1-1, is KAGVTQTPRYLIKTRGQQVTLSCSPISGHRSVSWYQQTPGQGLQFLFEYFSETQRNKGNFPGRFSGRQFSNSRSEMNVSTLELGDSALYLCASSRSIGQGNTEAFFGQGTRLTVV.

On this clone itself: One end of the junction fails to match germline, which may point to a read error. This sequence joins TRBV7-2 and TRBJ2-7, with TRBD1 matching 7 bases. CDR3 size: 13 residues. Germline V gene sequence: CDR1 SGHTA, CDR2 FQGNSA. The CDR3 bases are TGTGCCAGCAGCTTATTCCCGGGACAGCGCCCGGGTTTC. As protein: CASSLFPGQRPGF.

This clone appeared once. Written as DNA, the CDR3 is TGTGCCAGCAGCTTATTACCCACAGATACGCAGTATTTT. This translates into CASSLLPTDTQYF. The chain joins TRBV11-2 to TRBJ2-3; no clear D. Trimming removed 2 bases at V and 2 bases at J, with 5 bases between. The germline V gene encodes CDR1 SGHAT and CDR2 FQNNGV. The CDR3 is made up of 13 amino acids. Complete variable domain (other parts from reference TRBV11-2 and TRBJ2-3): EAGVAQSPRYKIIEKRQSVAFWCNPISGHATLYWYQQILGQGPKLLIQFQNNGVVDDSQLPKDRFSAERLKGVDSTLKIQPAKLEDSAVYLCASSLLPTDTQYFGPGTRLTVL.

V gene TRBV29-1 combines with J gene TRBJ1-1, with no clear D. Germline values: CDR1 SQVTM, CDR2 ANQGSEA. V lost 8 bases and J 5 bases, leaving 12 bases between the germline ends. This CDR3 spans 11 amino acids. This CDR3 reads CSFRSGTEAFF. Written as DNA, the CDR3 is TGCAGCTTCAGATCCGGGACTGAAGCTTTCTTT.

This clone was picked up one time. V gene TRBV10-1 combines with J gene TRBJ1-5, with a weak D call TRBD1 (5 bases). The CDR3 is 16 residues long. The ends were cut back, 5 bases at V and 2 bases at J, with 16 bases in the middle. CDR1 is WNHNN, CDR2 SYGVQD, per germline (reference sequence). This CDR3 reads CASSLRQGCGNQPQHF. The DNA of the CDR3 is TGCGCCAGCAGTCTCAGGCAGGGATGTGGCAATCAGCCCCAGCATTTT.

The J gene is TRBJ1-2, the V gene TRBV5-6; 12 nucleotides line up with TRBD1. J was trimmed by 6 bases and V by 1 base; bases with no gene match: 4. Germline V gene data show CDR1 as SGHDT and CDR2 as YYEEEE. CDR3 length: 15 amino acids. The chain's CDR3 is CASSLWGQGAHGYTF. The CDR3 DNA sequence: TGTGCCAGCAGCTTGTGGGGACAGGGGGCCCATGGCTACACCTTC. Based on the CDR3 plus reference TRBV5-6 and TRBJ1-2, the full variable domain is DAGVTQSPTHLIKTRGQQVTLRCSPKSGHDTVSWYQQALGQGPQFIFQYYEEEERQRGNFPDRFSGHQFPNYSSELNVNALLLGDSALYLCASSLWGQGAHGYTFGSGTRLTVV.

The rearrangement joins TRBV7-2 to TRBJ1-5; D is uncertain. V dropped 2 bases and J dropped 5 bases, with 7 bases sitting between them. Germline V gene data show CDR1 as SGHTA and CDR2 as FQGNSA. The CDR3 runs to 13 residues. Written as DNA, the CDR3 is TGTGCCAGCAGCTTACGGGGTGATCAGCCCCAGCATTTT. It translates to CASSLRGDQPQHF.